The 26 T cell receptor beta chains presented below share a single source sample, sequenced in a study of blood T cell repertoires in COVID-19 (dated by TCRdb to the early 2020s). Receptors were amplified or captured by the immunoSEQ multiplex PCR assay. TCRdb's version of the immuneACCESS table is confined to in-frame rearrangements and falls short of the full clone set. An unresolved V gene accounts for under half of the shortfall where checked; the remainder is of unknown origin. Here the sample has some 300,000 clones; nearly 90% occur a single time. The ten largest account for roughly 2.9% of the sample. Material: PBMCs or T cells enriched from blood (not recorded which). These receptors were obtained from a woman in her fifties or sixties who had been exposed to COVID-19.

This chain links TRBV18 with TRBJ2-3; tentatively, D is TRBD2 (5 bases). Germline CDR1 and CDR2: KGHSH and LQKENI. The CDR3 sequence is 15 residues long. V was shortened by 2 bases and J by 2 bases, with 11 bases between the two germline ends. For the CDR3, the DNA is TGTGCCAGCTCACCAAGGGAGTTCAACACAGATACGCAGTATTTT. It is translated as CASSPREFNTDTQYF.

This chain links TRBV5-8 with TRBJ2-7; D is undetermined. The germline V gene has CDR1 SGHTS and CDR2 YDEGEE. The CDR3 is made up of 14 amino acids. V was cut by 6 bases and J by 0 bases, with 13 bases left in between. CDR3 region: CASTRTQSSYEQYF. CDR3 DNA: TGTGCCAGCACCCGTACACAGAGCTCCTACGAGCAGTACTTC.

The V gene is TRBV30, the J gene TRBJ1-1; the match to TRBD1 covers 9 bases. CDR3 size: 14 residues. CDR1 is GTSNPN and CDR2 is SVGIG in the germline V gene (reference sequence). With V trimmed by 3 bases and J by 5 bases, 7 bases remained unmatched. The CDR3 region is CAWRRQGGMTEAFF. The CDR3 bases are TGTGCCTGGAGAAGACAGGGGGGGATGACTGAAGCTTTCTTT.

This clone was detected only once. The V gene is TRBV30, the J gene TRBJ1-2; possibly TRBD1 for D (5 bases). This CDR3 has 16 amino acids. With 0 bases removed from V and 4 bases from J, the gap between germline ends came to 18 bases. Germline CDR1 and CDR2: GTSNPN and SVGIG (reference sequence). CDR3 in amino acids: CAWSVRGGTAGYGYTF. The CDR3 DNA sequence: TGTGCCTGGAGTGTACGGGGCGGCACAGCGGGCTATGGCTACACCTTC.

This sequence joins TRBV19 and TRBJ1-5, with D uncertain. The V gene's germline CDR1 is LNHDA and CDR2 SQIVND (reference sequence). With 3 bases removed from V and 7 bases from J, the gap between germline ends came to 13 bases. This CDR3 contains 14 residues. The CDR3 sequence is CASSIRGFKQPQHF. The CDR3 nucleotides are TGTGCCAGTAGTATCAGAGGGTTTAAACAGCCCCAGCATTTT.

V usage is TRBV24-1 and J usage is TRBJ2-3, with 10 bases that match TRBD2. Germline V gene sequence: CDR1 KGHDR, CDR2 SFDVKD. The CDR3 loop spans 17 amino acids. The V and J ends lost 4 bases and 6 bases, in that order; junction bases with no gene match: 12. In nucleotides, the CDR3 is TGTGCCACCAGTGACTCCGGACTAGCGGTAGGTGGGGATACGCAGTATTTT. It is translated as CATSDSGLAVGGDTQYF.

This clone was found once. J is TRBJ1-4 and V is TRBV4-1, with D tentatively TRBD1 (6 bases). The V end lost 1 base, the J end lost 6 bases, and 15 bases lay between the germline ends. The germline V gene has CDR1 MGHRA and CDR2 YSYEKL. The CDR3 runs 16 residues. The CDR3 nucleotides are TGCGCCAGCAGCCAAGGAACAGGGAAGCTAGATGAAAAACTGTTTTTT. The encoded protein is CASSQGTGKLDEKLFF.

V gene TRBV24-1 combines with J gene TRBJ2-1; 8 bases match TRBD1. After removal of 6 bases from V and 6 bases from J, the junction contained 6 bases not matched to a gene. In germline, CDR1 is KGHDR, CDR2 SFDVKD. The CDR3 runs to 14 residues. CDR3 protein: CATSSGQASNEQFF. The CDR3 DNA follows: TGTGCCACCAGTTCGGGACAGGCGTCCAATGAGCAGTTCTTC.

CDR3 coding DNA: TGCGCCAGCAGCACAGGCACGACAGGGCGATCCTACAATGAGCAGTTCTTC. Translating gives CASSTGTTGRSYNEQFF. The gene calls are TRBV4-1 and TRBJ2-1; 7 bases align to TRBD1. The germline CDR1 and CDR2 sequences are MGHRA and YSYEKL. CDR3 size: 17 residues. Germline trimming cut 5 bases from V and 1 base from J; bases unmatched to any gene: 11.

In this sample, this clone turned up a few times. CDR3 amino acids: CASSQTLAGEVGTQYF. The CDR3 coding sequence is TGTGCCAGCAGCCAAACACTAGCGGGGGAAGTAGGGACCCAGTACTTC. This chain uses TRBV3-1 (or the pseudogene TRBV3-2) with TRBJ2-5; 11 bases are shared with TRBD2. This CDR3 region has 16 residues. J was trimmed by 7 bases and V by 2 bases; bases with no gene match: 9. Per the germline V gene, CDR1 is LGHDT and CDR2 is YNNKEL (reference sequence).

The CDR3 reads CASSPRQDYEQYF. As DNA, the CDR3 is TGTGCCAGCAGTCCCAGACAGGATTACGAGCAGTACTTC. This chain connects TRBV27 to TRBJ2-7, with D possibly being TRBD1 (6 bases). The V and J ends lost 5 bases and 4 bases respectively, with 12 bases between them. CDR1 is MNHEY, CDR2 SMNVEV, per germline (reference sequence). This CDR3 is built from 13 residues.

This rearrangement joins TRBV28 to TRBJ1-1, with D uncertain. This CDR3 is 13 amino acids long. Between the trimmed V and J ends, which lost 5 bases and 1 base, there was a span of 8 bases. Germline values: CDR1 MDHEN, CDR2 SYDVKM. CDR3 nucleotides: TGTGCCAGCAGTGGGCAACAGAACACTGAAGCTTTCTTT. This codes for CASSGQQNTEAFF.

The chain carries TRBV18 and TRBJ1-6, with no clear D. The V and J ends lost 0 bases and 11 bases respectively, with 11 bases between them. Germline values: CDR1 KGHSH, CDR2 LQKENI. The CDR3 contains 14 residues. The DNA of the CDR3 is TGTGCCAGCTCACCACCGAATCGGGAGACACCCCTCCACTTT. This codes for CASSPPNRETPLHF.

V and J are TRBV3-1 (or the pseudogene TRBV3-2) and TRBJ1-1; D is possibly TRBD1 (6 bases). The CDR3 has 13 amino acids. V lost 6 bases, J lost 1 base, and 9 bases lay in between. Germline V CDR1 and CDR2: LGHDT, YNNKEL (reference sequence). CDR3 nucleotides: TGTGCCAGCAGTGGACAGCCGAACACTGAAGCTTTCTTT. Amino acids: CASSGQPNTEAFF.

This chain uses TRBV27 with TRBJ2-7; 9 nucleotides agree with TRBD1. The V and J ends lost 4 bases and 2 bases, in that order; junction bases with no gene match: 6. The CDR3 sequence is 15 residues long. Germline CDR1 and CDR2: MNHEY and SMNVEV (reference sequence). The CDR3 nucleotides are TGTGCCAGCAGTTCCCCGGGACAGGGTGCCTACGAGCAGTACTTC. Its protein product is CASSSPGQGAYEQYF.

The V and J genes are TRBV12-3 or TRBV12-4 and TRBJ1-2; the D gene is possibly TRBD1 (6 bases). V was pared by 3 bases and J by 3 bases, with 8 bases between. CDR3 length: 13 residues. This CDR3 is CASSFGGDYGYTF. In DNA form, the CDR3 reads TGTGCCAGCAGTTTTGGGGGCGACTATGGCTACACCTTC.

This clone came up many times. This chain uses TRBV18 with TRBJ2-7; perhaps TRBD1 as D (5 bases). This CDR3 is 13 amino acids long. The germline CDR1 and CDR2 sequences are KGHSH and LQKENI. V was shortened by 3 bases and J by 3 bases, with 9 bases between the two germline ends. Here the CDR3 DNA reads TGTGCCAGCTCACCGAAACAGGACTACGAGCAGTACTTC. Translating gives CASSPKQDYEQYF.

V is TRBV21-1 and J is TRBJ1-2; the table assigns TRBD1, which was not confirmed against the DNA. TRBV21-1 is deemed a pseudogene. The CDR3 consists of 14 residues. In DNA, the CDR3 is TGTGCCAGCAGCAACAGGACACATAACTATGGCTACACCTTC. Protein product: CASSNRTHNYGYTF.

Only one count was recorded for this clone. The chain joins TRBV3-1 (or the pseudogene TRBV3-2) to TRBJ2-5; TRBD1 might be the D (5 bases). V was cut by 2 bases and J by 5 bases, with 6 bases left in between. Germline V lookup: CDR1 LGHDT, CDR2 YNNKEL (reference sequence). The CDR3 contains 12 residues. The CDR3 here is CASSQPGETQYF. CDR3 nucleotide sequence: TGTGCCAGCAGCCAACCAGGGGAGACCCAGTACTTC.

The rearrangement uses TRBV5-4 and TRBJ2-1, with 9 bases fitting TRBD2. The junction had 6 bases not matched to a gene; V was cut back by 1 base and J by 7 bases. The germline V gene encodes CDR1 SGHNT and CDR2 YYREEE (reference sequence). The CDR3 has 15 amino acids. CDR3 sequence reads: CASSLPSGVVNEQFF. Here the CDR3 DNA reads TGTGCCAGCAGCTTGCCTAGCGGGGTGGTGAATGAGCAGTTCTTC.

This clone occurred once. The rearrangement links TRBV28 to TRBJ2-2; TRBD1 matches 8 bases. V was clipped by 3 bases and J by 6 bases; unmatched bases: 3. The germline V gene encodes CDR1 MDHEN and CDR2 SYDVKM. The length of the CDR3 is 14 residues. CDR3 coding DNA: TGTGCCAGCAGTTTTCAGGGGGCGGCCGGGGAGCTGTTTTTT. As protein: CASSFQGAAGELFF.

V is TRBV28 and J is TRBJ1-1; D is unclear. CDR3 length: 15 amino acids. Germline V gene lookup returns CDR1 MDHEN and CDR2 SYDVKM. Trimming took 1 base from V and 1 from J, leaving 10 bases between them. CDR3 DNA sequence: TGTGCCAGCAGTTTATATTCTTCTCCGAACACTGAAGCTTTCTTT. It encodes CASSLYSSPNTEAFF. Drawing the rest from reference TRBV28 and TRBJ1-1, the complete variable domain is DVKVTQSSRYLVKRTGEKVFLECVQDMDHENMFWYRQDPGLGLRLIYFSYDVKMKEKGDIPEGYSVSREKKERFSLILESASTNQTSMYLCASSLYSSPNTEAFFGQGTRLTVV.

The chain employs TRBV4-1 and TRBJ2-3, with a possible D match to TRBD2 (6 bases). V gave up 3 bases and J gave up 4 bases, with 11 bases separating them. The CDR3 runs 14 residues. CDR1 is MGHRA and CDR2 is YSYEKL in the germline V gene. The CDR3 is CASSHAGLADTQYF. The CDR3 DNA reads as TGCGCCAGCAGCCATGCGGGGCTAGCAGATACGCAGTATTTT.

The chain recombines TRBV7-8 with TRBJ1-2; 11 positions agree with TRBD1. This CDR3 spans 14 amino acids. The V segment lost 4 bases and the J segment 7 bases; nucleotides outside the gene matches: 5. Germline V gene data show CDR1 as SGHVS and CDR2 as FQNEAQ. The CDR3 nucleotides read TGTGCCAGCAGCTCCGGACAGGGGGCATCTGGCTACACCTTC. It translates to CASSSGQGASGYTF. The full variable domain, rest sourced from reference TRBV7-8 and TRBJ1-2, is GAGVSQSPRYKVAKRGQDVALRCDPISGHVSLFWYQQALGQGPEFLTYFQNEAQLDKSGLPSDRFFAERPEGSVSTLKIQRTQQEDSAVYLCASSSGQGASGYTFGSGTRLTVV.

The table lists this clone with a few counts. V usage is TRBV5-4 and J usage is TRBJ1-1; TRBD1 agrees at 9 bases. CDR3 size: 14 residues. Trimming at V came to 4 bases and at J to 5 bases, leaving 6 bases not matched to a gene. Germline CDR1 reads SGHNT; CDR2 reads YYREEE (reference sequence). CDR3: CASSPGDRETEAFF. The CDR3 DNA is TGTGCCAGCAGCCCCGGGGACAGGGAGACTGAAGCTTTCTTT.

This chain connects TRBV3-1 (or the pseudogene TRBV3-2) to TRBJ2-5, with 7 bases matching TRBD2. Germline V lookup: CDR1 LGHDT, CDR2 YNNKEL (reference sequence). The length of the CDR3 is 17 residues. The V and J ends lost 0 bases and 4 bases, in that order; junction bases with no gene match: 11. DNA of the CDR3: TGTGCCAGCAGCCAAGATAGGCTTGATGGGGGGGGAGAGACCCAGTACTTC. Its translation: CASSQDRLDGGGETQYF.